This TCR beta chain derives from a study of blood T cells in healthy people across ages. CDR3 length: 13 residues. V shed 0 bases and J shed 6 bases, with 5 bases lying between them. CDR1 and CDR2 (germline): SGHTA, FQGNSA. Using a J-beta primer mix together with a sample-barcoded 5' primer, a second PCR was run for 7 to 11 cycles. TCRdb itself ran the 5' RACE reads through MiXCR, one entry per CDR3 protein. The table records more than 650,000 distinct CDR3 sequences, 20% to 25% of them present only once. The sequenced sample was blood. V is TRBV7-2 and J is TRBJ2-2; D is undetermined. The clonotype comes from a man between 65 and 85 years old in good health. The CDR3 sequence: CTSSLASAGELFF. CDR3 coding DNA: TGTACCAGCAGCTTAGCGTCCGCCGGGGAGCTGTTTTTT.